This TCR beta chain was captured in a study of spatial heterogeneity in lung cancer. Broader study findings: Blood contained ubiquitous expanded tumor TCRs more at resection than at follow-up.

TCRdb itself ran the 5' RACE reads through MiXCR, one entry per CDR3 protein. The data hold roughly 48,000 distinct CDR3 sequences, with about 5.8% observed a single time. The germline V gene has CDR1 SGHTA and CDR2 FQGNSA. After removal of 4 bases from V and 4 bases from J, the junction contained 7 bases not matched to a gene. This CDR3 has 14 amino acids. This clonotype was detected ten times or more. No antigen is known for it. Sample time point: sample taken at primary tumor resection. Whole RNA obtained from tumor, nontumor lung or frozen PBMC underwent sequencing without sorting. The TCR comes from a male donor with early-stage non-small cell lung cancer. Sequenced here: PBMCs, sampled at surgery. The chain has TRBV7-2 and TRBJ2-7, with 7 bases fitting TRBD2. CDR3 bases: TGTGCCAGCAGCTCGGGGAGGGGTAGATACGAGCAGTACTTC. This translates into CASSSGRGRYEQYF.